This T cell receptor beta chain was sequenced in a study of TIL therapy for anti-PD-1-resistant metastatic lung cancer. Study summary: Progressing patients received lymphodepletion, expanded TIL infusion and IL-2. Study-level findings and limits: The cohort had more treatment-naive, never-smoker and oncogene-addicted patients than typical.

The time point was: pre-treatment sample, taken before nivolumab and TIL therapy. Enrollment ran from October 2017 to January 2020. Of note for this clone: What it recognizes is unknown.

Sequencing used immunoSEQ v3. Libraries were sequenced to about 2 million read pairs (survey) or roughly 5-6 million (deep). Method: immunoSEQ multiplex PCR; TCRdb's copy keeps in-frame clones and lacks some. The sample includes some 60,000 clones, more than 60% of them seen just once. Per germline, CDR1 SGHVS and CDR2 FQNEAQ. V gave up 0 bases and J gave up 1 base, with 18 bases separating them. There are 19 residues in the CDR3. The TCR sequence derives from a person aged 25-85 years with non-small cell lung cancer. The sample here was blood, taken at baseline. The chain couples TRBV7-8 to TRBJ2-2; D perhaps matches TRBD1 (6 bases). The CDR3, as DNA: TGTGCCAGCAGCTTAGCCCCAAAGAGAGGGGGAGTGAACACCGGGGAGCTGTTTTTT. It codes for CASSLAPKRGGVNTGELFF.